This TCR beta chain comes out of a study of long-term antiretroviral therapy in people with HIV. Study-wide findings and caveats: Subsequent to ART, diversity was augmented yet persisted below that of transplant donor controls. The study found narrower CDR3 length ranges in HIV repertoires than in controls. All time points showed a repertoire dominated by clones expanded before ART. No data were available on ART adherence, viral resistance or therapy changes.

This CDR3 has 14 residues. Trimming shortened V by 2 bases and J by 1 base, and 9 bases separated the two germline ends. The assay used was immunoSEQ (version v3.0), run at survey level. Generated by immunoSEQ multiplex PCR, the TCRdb table keeps only in-frame clones and is missing some. The sample lists over 7,500 clones; approximately 80% were seen once. Notes on this clone: The antigen is undetermined.

This receptor was taken from a man aged 35 to 55 with HIV. This material consisted of unsorted PBMCs, taken 0.1 years after starting antiretroviral therapy. V is TRBV5-7 and J is TRBJ1-1; a possible D gene is TRBD1 (5 bases). TRBV5-7 is filed as an ORF, its function uncertain. The CDR3 region has the DNA TGTGCCAGCAGCTTTATCGGACAGAACACTGAAGCTTTCTTT. Encoded protein: CASSFIGQNTEAFF.